Given below is one T cell receptor beta chain in context. Its antigen is unknown. Only in-frame clones appear in the TCRdb table, and some are missing; sequencing was by immunoSEQ multiplex PCR. The sample holds roughly 180,000 clones, 86% seen once. The sample comes from a study of cytomegalovirus exposure and HLA in healthy donors. Study-wide findings and caveats: Rare TCR sequences predominated, though certain public TCRs were found in many donors. Researchers reported that a few CMV-associated chains were confirmed in vitro as CMV antigen-specific.

The sequenced sample was PBMCs. The clonotype originates from a man aged 25-45 years in good health and CMV-seropositive.

The CDR3 protein is CASSGGAGDTQYF. The CDR3 DNA reads TGTGCCAGTAGCGGGGGGGCGGGAGATACGCAGTATTTT. The chain carries TRBV19 and TRBJ2-3; 8 positions match TRBD2. Germline-derived CDR1 and CDR2 are LNHDA and SQIVND (reference sequence). V lost 6 bases and J lost 5; bases outside the gene matches: 4. The CDR3 length is 13 residues.